Below, 24 T cell receptor beta chains from the same sample are listed, as sequenced in a study of OX40 agonist ivuxolimab in advanced cancers. The repertoire was sequenced with immunoSEQ multiplex PCR; TCRdb's copy has only in-frame clones and lacks some. The data contain fewer than 85,000 clones, roughly 86% of them singletons. The sequencing used CD4+ or CD8+ T cells sorted from blood, collected in a trial of the OX40 agonist ivuxolimab. These receptors all come from an adult with an advanced solid tumor such as melanoma, head and neck, liver or kidney cancer.

This CDR3 reads CASSPGGGRDTQYF. The DNA of the CDR3 is TGTGCCAGCAGTCCCGGAGGGGGACGAGATACGCAGTATTTT. V and J are TRBV28 and TRBJ2-3; D tentatively fits TRBD1 or TRBD2 (6 bases each). Germline V gene data show CDR1 as MDHEN and CDR2 as SYDVKM. The CDR3 runs 14 residues. V lost 5 bases and J 5 bases, leaving 14 bases between the germline ends.

The chain uses TRBV2 and TRBJ1-1; possibly TRBD1 for D (6 bases). The CDR3 runs to 15 residues. The V and J ends lost 6 bases and 1 base respectively, with 15 bases between them. Germline V CDR1 and CDR2: SNHLY, FYNNEI. CDR3 bases: TGTGCCAGCAGATCACAGGGTCCCCCGAACACTGAAGCTTTCTTT. This encodes CASRSQGPPNTEAFF. Variable domain in full (rest from reference TRBV2 and TRBJ1-1): EPEVTQTPSHQVTQMGQEVILRCVPISNHLYFYWYRQILGQKVEFLVSFYNNEISEKSEIFDDQFSVERPDGSNFTLKIRSTKLEDSAMYFCASRSQGPPNTEAFFGQGTRLTVV.

This chain uses TRBV6-1 with TRBJ2-3; unclear D gene. V lost 3 bases, J lost 6 bases, and 10 bases lay in between. CDR1 MNHNS and CDR2 SASEGT come from the germline V gene. This CDR3 has 13 residues. In DNA form, the CDR3 reads TGTGCCAGCAGTGATTCGGACCGGGATACGCAGTATTTT. This translates into CASSDSDRDTQYF.

The chain couples TRBV2 to TRBJ1-5, with D possibly TRBD1 on 6 matching bases. The V end was cut by 6 bases, the J end by 4 bases, with 10 bases between. CDR3 length equals 13 residues. Looked up from germline, CDR1 is SNHLY and CDR2 is FYNNEI. In nucleotides, the CDR3 is TGTGCCAGCAGACGACAGGCAAATCAGCCCCAGCATTTT. It is translated as CASRRQANQPQHF.

This sequence joins TRBV10-3 and TRBJ2-5; D unclear. Germline CDR1 ENHRY, CDR2 SYGVKD. V gave up 2 bases and J gave up 2 bases, with 6 bases separating them. The CDR3 runs to 13 residues. The CDR3 loop is CAISEGIQETQYF. CDR3 DNA sequence: TGTGCCATCAGTGAGGGTATTCAAGAGACCCAGTACTTC.

This clone was seen more than once but under ten times. J is TRBJ2-5 and V is TRBV5-1, with D tentatively TRBD2 (5 bases). V was clipped by 4 bases and J by 5 bases, with 18 bases between them. Germline assignment: CDR1 SGHRS and CDR2 YFSETQ. The CDR3 is 15 amino acids. This CDR3 is CASSINGVSTETQYF. The CDR3, as DNA: TGCGCCAGCAGCATAAACGGGGTTAGTACGGAGACCCAGTACTTC.

The chain has TRBV19 and TRBJ2-7, with TRBD2 as a possible D gene (5 bases). The CDR3 runs to 15 residues. With 0 bases removed from V and 3 bases from J, the gap between germline ends came to 12 bases. Germline V gene data show CDR1 as LNHDA and CDR2 as SQIVND (reference sequence). CDR3 sequence reads: CASSIDQRHGYEQYF. CDR3 nucleotide sequence: TGTGCCAGTAGTATAGATCAGCGGCATGGCTACGAGCAGTACTTC.

The gene calls are TRBV10-2 and TRBJ2-1; 8 nucleotides line up with TRBD2. The CDR3 contains 15 residues. Germline assignment: CDR1 WSHSY and CDR2 SAAADI. Losses at the gene ends were 7 bases for V and 4 bases for J; bases not matched to a gene: 9. CDR3 sequence reads: CASTLSGGLYNEQFF. The CDR3 DNA is TGCGCCAGCACTTTAAGCGGGGGCCTATACAATGAGCAGTTCTTC.

The chain uses TRBV7-9 and TRBJ2-5, with 8 nucleotides matching TRBD2. With 1 base clipped from V and 4 bases from J, the junction kept 8 bases outside the gene matches. The CDR3 contains 16 residues. The germline CDR1 and CDR2 sequences are SEHNR and FQNEAQ (reference sequence). The CDR3 protein is CASSLGAGGTGETQYF. Written as DNA, the CDR3 is TGTGCCAGCAGCTTAGGGGCGGGGGGCACAGGAGAGACCCAGTACTTC. The entire variable domain, with the rest obtained from reference TRBV7-9 and TRBJ2-5, is as follows: DTGVSQNPRHKITKRGQNVTFRCDPISEHNRLYWYRQTLGQGPEFLTYFQNEAQLEKSRLLSDRFSAERPKGSFSTLEIQRTEQGDSAMYLCASSLGAGGTGETQYFGPGTRLLVL.

This chain links TRBV21-1 with TRBJ2-4; TRBD2 is the table's D call and was not checked against the DNA. TRBV21-1 is noted as a pseudogene. This CDR3 spans 18 amino acids. CDR3 sequence reads: CASSKANPGTRAKNIQYF. The CDR3 DNA reads as TGTGCCAGCAGCAAAGCCAACCCTGGGACTCGAGCCAAAAACATTCAGTACTTC.

The chain has TRBV9 and TRBJ2-3; perhaps TRBD1 as D (5 bases). Germline assignment: CDR1 SGDLS and CDR2 YYNGEE. Trimming shortened V by 6 bases and J by 2 bases, and 13 bases separated the two germline ends. CDR3 length equals 14 residues. The CDR3 reads CASTSGSNTDTQYF. As DNA, the CDR3 is TGTGCCAGCACTTCAGGGTCAAACACAGATACGCAGTATTTT.

The J gene is TRBJ2-4, the V gene TRBV19; D tentatively reads TRBD1 or TRBD2 (5 bases each). The germline V gene encodes CDR1 LNHDA and CDR2 SQIVND (reference sequence). Trimming took 4 bases from V and 1 from J, leaving 17 bases between them. The CDR3 covers 17 residues. The CDR3 DNA reads as TGTGCCAGTAGTACTCCCCATGGGACGACGGCCAAAAACATTCAGTACTTC. This translates into CASSTPHGTTAKNIQYF. Based on the CDR3 plus reference TRBV19 and TRBJ2-4, the full variable domain is DGGITQSPKYLFRKEGQNVTLSCEQNLNHDAMYWYRQDPGQGLRLIYYSQIVNDFQKGDIAEGYSVSREKKESFPLTVTSAQKNPTAFYLCASSTPHGTTAKNIQYFGAGTRLSVL.

The chain links TRBV6-5 to TRBJ2-2, with TRBD1 identical over 9 bases. Per the germline V gene, CDR1 is MNHEY and CDR2 is SVGAGI. This CDR3 is built from 15 residues. The J segment lost 6 bases and the V segment lost 2 bases, leaving 4 bases of the junction unmatched. The CDR3 DNA sequence: TGTGCCAGCAGTTACGGGACAGGGTTCTCCGGGGAGCTGTTTTTT. Translating it yields CASSYGTGFSGELFF.

The chain combines TRBV6-5 with TRBJ2-7, with D hard to call. Trimming removed 10 bases from V and 6 bases from J, with 22 bases in between. CDR3 length: 14 amino acids. Looked up from germline, CDR1 is MNHEY and CDR2 is SVGAGI. The CDR3 spells CATRRIGPSSEQYF. In nucleotides, the CDR3 is TGTGCCACCCGAAGGATTGGGCCGTCGAGCGAGCAGTACTTC.

The chain employs TRBV7-2 and TRBJ1-2, with D unresolved. There are 17 residues in the CDR3. Germline CDR1 SGHTA, CDR2 FQGNSA. The V gene lost 5 bases and the J gene lost 5 bases, with 24 bases spanning the gap. The CDR3: CASSPGGIGFVVYGYTF. The CDR3 DNA reads as TGTGCCAGCAGCCCGGGAGGGATAGGATTTGTGGTGTATGGCTACACCTTC.

The chain employs TRBV30 and TRBJ1-2; 11 nucleotides match TRBD1. The CDR3 is 13 amino acids. Trimming removed 2 bases from V and 8 bases from J; junction bases left unmatched: 4. Germline V gene sequence: CDR1 GTSNPN, CDR2 SVGIG (reference sequence). CDR3 sequence reads: CAWSPGQGEGYTF. CDR3 nucleotide sequence: TGTGCCTGGAGTCCGGGACAGGGGGAAGGCTACACCTTC.

V usage is TRBV19 and J usage is TRBJ1-2, with 7 bases matching TRBD1. Germline CDR1 is LNHDA and CDR2 is SQIVND (reference sequence). Trimming removed 7 bases from V and 3 bases from J; junction bases left unmatched: 8. The CDR3 is 14 amino acids. Here the CDR3 reads CASTPGQNHYGYTF. In nucleotides, the CDR3 is TGTGCCAGTACCCCGGGACAGAATCACTATGGCTACACCTTC.

The gene calls are TRBV18 and TRBJ2-2; D ambiguous. CDR1 and CDR2 from the germline V gene are KGHSH and LQKENI. This CDR3 region has 11 residues. Trimming cost V 6 bases and J 7 bases, with 6 bases left between them. The CDR3 nucleotides are TGTGCCAGCTCTCAAAGCGGGGAGCTGTTTTTT. It encodes CASSQSGELFF.

CDR3 residues: CASRPFSGNTIYF. CDR3 DNA: TGTGCCAGCAGACCCTTCTCTGGAAACACCATATATTTT. This chain links TRBV6-1 with TRBJ1-3, with D unresolved. The CDR3 runs to 13 residues. Germline V gives CDR1 MNHNS, CDR2 SASEGT. Trimming removed 6 bases from V and 0 bases from J, with 6 bases in between.

The rearrangement uses TRBV28 and TRBJ2-7; D ambiguous. This CDR3 is built from 12 residues. The germline CDR1 and CDR2 sequences are MDHEN and SYDVKM. The germline V and J ends were trimmed by 6 bases and 7 bases, with 13 bases remaining between them. The CDR3, as DNA: TGTGCCAGCAGATCTAATGGGTGGGAGCAGTACTTC. It encodes CASRSNGWEQYF.

V usage is TRBV28 and J usage is TRBJ2-7; the D is unclear. The CDR3 has 11 amino acids. Germline CDR1 MDHEN, CDR2 SYDVKM. Trimming removed 5 bases from V and 3 bases from J, with 5 bases in between. CDR3 loop: CASSTFYEQYF. The CDR3, as DNA: TGTGCCAGCAGTACGTTCTACGAGCAGTACTTC.

The V gene is TRBV30, the J gene TRBJ1-1; no clear D. The CDR3 length is 14 residues. The V and J ends lost 2 bases and 1 base respectively, with 11 bases between them. Per germline, CDR1 GTSNPN and CDR2 SVGIG (reference sequence). In DNA form, the CDR3 reads TGTGCCTGGAGTTCGAGGCAGCGGAACACTGAAGCTTTCTTT. Translation: CAWSSRQRNTEAFF.

The chain employs TRBV21-1 and TRBJ2-3. TRBV21-1 is given as a pseudogene. This CDR3 contains 15 residues. The CDR3 coding sequence is TGTGCCAGCAGCAAAGGAAGGGAAGAAACAGATACGCAGTATTTT. Translated: CASSKGREETDTQYF.

The genes are TRBV19 and TRBJ1-2, with D perhaps TRBD1 (6 bases). The germline V and J ends were trimmed by 3 bases and 4 bases, with 15 bases remaining between them. The CDR3 contains 15 residues. Looked up from germline, CDR1 is LNHDA and CDR2 is SQIVND (reference sequence). The CDR3 nucleotides are TGTGCCAGTAGTATCCAGACAGGCTCTGCCTATGGCTACACCTTC. Residues: CASSIQTGSAYGYTF.